This TCR beta chain came from a study of glioma-infiltrating T cells after dendritic cell vaccination. The overall study: Patients received three intradermal dendritic cell vaccine injections at biweekly intervals.

Sequenced by immunoSEQ multiplex PCR; TCRdb stores in-frame clones only, minus some. The sample contains around 100,000 clones, under 85% of which appear only once. Documented time point: after dendritic cell vaccination, including at tumor progression/relapse. This clone was observed a single time. Here the sequenced sample was blood, taken after dendritic cell vaccination. This clonotype was sampled from a human donor with glioblastoma.

The CDR3 nucleotides read TGTGCCAGCAGCGTAGCTCGAGGGGGTGGAGATGGCTACACCTTC. Amino acid sequence: CASSVARGGGDGYTF. The chain carries TRBV9 and TRBJ1-2, with D tentatively TRBD1 (6 bases). The V end was cut by 0 bases, the J end by 6 bases, with 15 bases between. The V gene's germline CDR1 is SGDLS and CDR2 YYNGEE. The CDR3 is 15 residues long.